The present T cell receptor beta chain was sequenced within a study of cytomegalovirus exposure and HLA in healthy donors. CDR3 length: 13 amino acids. The V gene lost 11 bases and the J gene lost 4 bases, with 14 bases spanning the gap. CDR1 and CDR2 from the germline V gene are MNHNS and SASEGT. PCR primers comprised 60 Vbeta and 13 Jbeta primers. Sequencing was performed with immunoSEQ multiplex PCR; in TCRdb, only in-frame clones are kept and a portion is missing. The table has around 49,000 clones, 80% seen once; the top ten hold around 8.1%. This sequence joins TRBV6-1 and TRBJ1-4; D is uncertain. The clonotype originates from a man aged 30-40 years in good health and CMV-seropositive. The sequenced sample consisted of PBMCs. CDR3 amino acids: CACISQFNEKLFF. Here the CDR3 DNA reads TGTGCCTGCATATCACAGTTTAATGAAAAACTGTTTTTT.